What follows describes a single TCR beta chain. The antigen is not known. The data belong to a study of beta chain features in type 1 diabetes. Expressed TCRB transcripts were sequenced, since all the RNA that had been isolated was reverse transcribed. Sequencing used immunoSEQ multiplex PCR; TCRdb keeps in-frame clones, though not all of them. Seen here are around 260,000 clones, roughly a quarter observed once, and the top ten hold 0.012%. Study-level findings and limits: Within each of all four CD4+ subsets, Type 1 diabetes patients had TCRB CDR3s that were moderately but significantly shorter.

Unmatched junction bases numbered 7, after V lost 5 bases and J lost 7 bases. The CDR3 runs to 15 residues. The germline CDR1 and CDR2 sequences are GTSNPN and SVGIG (reference sequence). The specimen sequenced was naive CD4+ T cells from blood. The TCR originated in a woman in her thirties with type 1 diabetes. The chain carries TRBV30 and TRBJ2-1; TRBD2 matches at 14 bases. CDR3 amino acids: CAWGLAGGPHNEQFF. The CDR3 bases are TGTGCCTGGGGACTAGCGGGAGGCCCTCATAATGAGCAGTTCTTC.